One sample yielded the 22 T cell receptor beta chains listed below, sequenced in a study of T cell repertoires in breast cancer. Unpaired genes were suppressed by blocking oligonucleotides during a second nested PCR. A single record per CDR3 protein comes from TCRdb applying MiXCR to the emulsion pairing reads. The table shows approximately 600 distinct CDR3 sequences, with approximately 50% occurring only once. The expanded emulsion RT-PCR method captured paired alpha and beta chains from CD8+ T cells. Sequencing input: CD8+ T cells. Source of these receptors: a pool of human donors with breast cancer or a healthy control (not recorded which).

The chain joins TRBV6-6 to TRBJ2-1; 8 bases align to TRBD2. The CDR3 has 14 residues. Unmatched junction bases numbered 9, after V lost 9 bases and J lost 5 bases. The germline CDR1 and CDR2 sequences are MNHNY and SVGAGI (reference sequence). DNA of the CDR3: TGTGCCAGAGACGGGAGGGCAATGAACAATGAGCAGTTCTTC. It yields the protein CARDGRAMNNEQFF.

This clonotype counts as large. CDR3 coding DNA: TGTGCCAGCAGCCGGGGAGGACGCTATAGCAATCAGCCCCAGCATTTT. Translating it yields CASSRGGRYSNQPQHF. V and J are TRBV7-4 and TRBJ1-5; D is uncertain. The V gene lost 5 bases and the J gene lost 0 bases, with 14 bases spanning the gap. This CDR3 has 16 residues. Germline V gives CDR1 SGHVT, CDR2 SQSDAQ.

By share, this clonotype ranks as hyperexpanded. The CDR3 sequence is CASSPRANTGELFF. The CDR3 bases are TGTGCCAGCAGCCCACGGGCGAACACCGGGGAGCTGTTTTTT. The chain recombines TRBV7-9 with TRBJ2-2; no firm D call. Trimming removed 5 bases at V and 0 bases at J, with 7 bases between. This CDR3 region has 14 residues. Germline V gene lookup returns CDR1 SEHNR and CDR2 FQNEAQ (reference sequence).

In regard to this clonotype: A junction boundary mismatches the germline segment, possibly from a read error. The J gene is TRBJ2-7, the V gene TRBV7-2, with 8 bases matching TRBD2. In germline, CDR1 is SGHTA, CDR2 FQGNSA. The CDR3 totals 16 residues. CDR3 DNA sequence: TGTGCCAGCAGCTTTTGGCGGGGGGCTAATTGGAATGAGCAGTGCTTC. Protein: CASSFWRGANWNEQCF.

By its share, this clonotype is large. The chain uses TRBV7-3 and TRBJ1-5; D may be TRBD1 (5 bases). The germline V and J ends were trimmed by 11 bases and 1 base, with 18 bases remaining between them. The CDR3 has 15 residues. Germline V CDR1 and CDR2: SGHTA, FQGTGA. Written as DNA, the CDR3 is TGTGCCGGCTGGGGGAAACGACGGAGCAATCAGCCCCAGCATTTT. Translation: CAGWGKRRSNQPQHF.

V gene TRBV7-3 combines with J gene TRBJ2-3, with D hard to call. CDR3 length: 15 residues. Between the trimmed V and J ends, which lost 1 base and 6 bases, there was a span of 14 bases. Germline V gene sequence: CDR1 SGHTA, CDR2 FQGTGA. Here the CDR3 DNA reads TGTGCCAGCAGCTTAATGGGCAGTCTCGGGGATACGCAGTATTTT. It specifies CASSLMGSLGDTQYF.

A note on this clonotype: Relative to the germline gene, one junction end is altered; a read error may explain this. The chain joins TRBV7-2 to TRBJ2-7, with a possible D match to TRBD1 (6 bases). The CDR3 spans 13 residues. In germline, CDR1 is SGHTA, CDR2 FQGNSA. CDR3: CASRATGYYEKYF. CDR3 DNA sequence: TGTGCCAGCAGAGCCACAGGGTACTACGAGAAGTACTTC.

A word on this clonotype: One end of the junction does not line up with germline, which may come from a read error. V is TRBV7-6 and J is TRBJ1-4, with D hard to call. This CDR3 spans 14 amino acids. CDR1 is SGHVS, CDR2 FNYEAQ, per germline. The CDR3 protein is CASSARTDNEKLFF. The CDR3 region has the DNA TGTGCCAGCAGCGCCCGGACGGATAATGAAAAACTGTTCTTT.

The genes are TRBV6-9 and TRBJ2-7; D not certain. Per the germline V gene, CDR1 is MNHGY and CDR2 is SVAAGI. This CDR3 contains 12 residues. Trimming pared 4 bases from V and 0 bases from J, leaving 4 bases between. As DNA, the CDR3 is TGTGCCAGCAGTTTACCCTCCTACGAGCAGTACTTC. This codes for CASSLPSYEQYF.

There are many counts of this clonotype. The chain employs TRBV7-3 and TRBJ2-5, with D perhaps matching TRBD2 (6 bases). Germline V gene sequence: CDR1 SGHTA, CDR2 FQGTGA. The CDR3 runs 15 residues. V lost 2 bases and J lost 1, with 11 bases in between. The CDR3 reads CASSLAEGPQETQYF. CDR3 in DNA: TGTGCCAGCAGCTTAGCGGAGGGGCCCCAAGAGACCCAGTACTTC.

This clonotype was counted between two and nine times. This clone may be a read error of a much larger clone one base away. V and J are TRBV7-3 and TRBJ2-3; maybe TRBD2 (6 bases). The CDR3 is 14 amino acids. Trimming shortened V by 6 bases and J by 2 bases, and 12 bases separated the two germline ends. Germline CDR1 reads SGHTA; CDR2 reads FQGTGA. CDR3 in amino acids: CASRRDCNTDTQYF. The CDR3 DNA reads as TGTGCCAGCAGACGGGACTGTAACACAGATACGCAGTATTTT.

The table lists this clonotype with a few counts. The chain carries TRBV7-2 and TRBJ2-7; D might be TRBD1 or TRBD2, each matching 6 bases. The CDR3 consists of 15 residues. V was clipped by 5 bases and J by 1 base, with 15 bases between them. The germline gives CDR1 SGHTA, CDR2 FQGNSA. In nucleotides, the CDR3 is TGTGCCAGCAGCCGGGGGCAGGGAATTTCCTACGAGCAGTACTTC. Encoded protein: CASSRGQGISYEQYF.

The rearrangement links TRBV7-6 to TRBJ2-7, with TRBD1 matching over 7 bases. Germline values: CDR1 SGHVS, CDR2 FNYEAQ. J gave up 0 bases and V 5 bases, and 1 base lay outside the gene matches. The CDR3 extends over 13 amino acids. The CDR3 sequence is CASSRDSSYEQYF. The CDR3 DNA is TGTGCCAGCAGCAGGGACAGCTCCTACGAGCAGTACTTC.

The CDR3 sequence is CASSLIWGANQPQHF. The CDR3 DNA reads TGTGCCAGCAGCTTAATTTGGGGTGCAAATCAGCCCCAGCATTTT. This chain joins TRBV7-2 and TRBJ1-5, with D unclear. The CDR3 is 15 residues long. The germline V gene encodes CDR1 SGHTA and CDR2 FQGNSA. V was shortened by 2 bases and J by 4 bases, with 12 bases between the two germline ends.

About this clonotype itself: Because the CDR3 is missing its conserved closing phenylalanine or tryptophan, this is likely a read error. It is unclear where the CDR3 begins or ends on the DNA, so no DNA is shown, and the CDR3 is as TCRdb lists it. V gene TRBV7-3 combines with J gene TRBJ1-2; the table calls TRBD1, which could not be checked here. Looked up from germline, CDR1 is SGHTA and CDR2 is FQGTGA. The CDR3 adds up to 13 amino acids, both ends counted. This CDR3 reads CASSLNGGYGYTG.

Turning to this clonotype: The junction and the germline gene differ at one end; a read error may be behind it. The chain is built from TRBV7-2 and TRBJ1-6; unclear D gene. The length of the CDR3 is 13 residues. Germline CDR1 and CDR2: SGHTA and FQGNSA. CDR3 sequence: CASSLELHSPLRF. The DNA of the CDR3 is TGTGCCAGCAGCCTAGAGTTACATTCACCCCTCCGCTTT.

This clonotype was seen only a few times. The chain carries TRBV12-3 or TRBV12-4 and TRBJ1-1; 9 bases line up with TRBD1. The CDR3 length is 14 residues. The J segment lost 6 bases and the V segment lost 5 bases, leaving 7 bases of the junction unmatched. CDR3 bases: TGTGCCAGCAGTCCCCGGGACAGGGTCCCTGAAGCTTTCTTT. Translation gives CASSPRDRVPEAFF.

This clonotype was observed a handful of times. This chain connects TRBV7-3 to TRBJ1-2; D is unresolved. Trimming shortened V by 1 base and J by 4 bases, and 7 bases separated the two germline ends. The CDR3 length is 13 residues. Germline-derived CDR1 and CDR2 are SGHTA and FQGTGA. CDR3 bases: TGTGCCAGCAGCTTAAACTTTTGCTATGGCTACACCTTC. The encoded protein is CASSLNFCYGYTF.

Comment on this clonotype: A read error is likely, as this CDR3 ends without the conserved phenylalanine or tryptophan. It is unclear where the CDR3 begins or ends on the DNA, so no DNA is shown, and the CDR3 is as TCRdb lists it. CDR3 residues: CASSLNGGYGYKG. The chain is built from TRBV7-3 and TRBJ1-2; the table's D call, TRBD1, was not checked against the DNA. With termini counted, the CDR3 has 13 amino acids. Germline lookup yields CDR1 SGHTA and CDR2 FQGTGA.

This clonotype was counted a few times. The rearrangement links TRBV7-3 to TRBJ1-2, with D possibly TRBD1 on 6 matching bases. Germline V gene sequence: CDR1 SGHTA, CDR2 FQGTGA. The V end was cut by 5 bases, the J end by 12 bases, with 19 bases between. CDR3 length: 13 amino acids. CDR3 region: CASSGNGGEGDTF. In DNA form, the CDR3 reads TGTGCCAGCAGCGGAAACGGGGGCGAGGGCGACACCTTC. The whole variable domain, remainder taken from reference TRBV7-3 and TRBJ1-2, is GAGVSQTPSNKVTEKGKYVELRCDPISGHTALYWYRQSLGQGPEFLIYFQGTGAADDSGLPNDRFFAVRPEGSVSTLKIQRTERGDSAVYLCASSGNGGEGDTFGSGTRLTVV.

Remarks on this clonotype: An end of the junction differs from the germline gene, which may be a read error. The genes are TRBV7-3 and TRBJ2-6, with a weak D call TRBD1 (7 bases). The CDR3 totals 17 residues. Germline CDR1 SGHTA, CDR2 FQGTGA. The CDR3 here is CASSFPRRGTGADVLSF. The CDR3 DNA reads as TGTGCCAGCAGCTTTCCCCGCAGGGGGACTGGGGCCGACGTCCTGTCTTTC.

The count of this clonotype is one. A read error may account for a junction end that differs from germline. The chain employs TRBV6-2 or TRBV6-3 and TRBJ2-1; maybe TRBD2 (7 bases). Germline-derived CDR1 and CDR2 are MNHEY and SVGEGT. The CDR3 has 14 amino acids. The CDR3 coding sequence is TGTGCCAGCAACGGGGGGCACATTAACAATGAGCAGCTCTTC. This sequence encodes CASNGGHINNEQLF.